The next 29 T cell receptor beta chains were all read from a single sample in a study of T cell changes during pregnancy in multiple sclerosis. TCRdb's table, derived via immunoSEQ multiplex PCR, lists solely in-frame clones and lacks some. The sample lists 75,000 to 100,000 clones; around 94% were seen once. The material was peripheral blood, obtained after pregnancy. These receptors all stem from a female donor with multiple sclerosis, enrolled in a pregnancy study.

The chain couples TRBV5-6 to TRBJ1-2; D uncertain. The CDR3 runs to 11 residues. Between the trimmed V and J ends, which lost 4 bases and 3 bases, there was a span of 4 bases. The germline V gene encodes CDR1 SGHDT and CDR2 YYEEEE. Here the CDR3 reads CASSTYYGYTF. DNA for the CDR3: TGTGCCAGCAGCACTTACTATGGCTACACCTTC.

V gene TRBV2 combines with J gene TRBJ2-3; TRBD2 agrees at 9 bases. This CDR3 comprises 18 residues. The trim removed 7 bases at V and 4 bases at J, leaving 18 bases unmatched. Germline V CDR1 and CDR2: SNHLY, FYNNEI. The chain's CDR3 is CASTDEPLAGEGADTQYF. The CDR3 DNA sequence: TGTGCCAGCACCGACGAACCCTTAGCGGGAGAGGGCGCAGATACGCAGTATTTT.

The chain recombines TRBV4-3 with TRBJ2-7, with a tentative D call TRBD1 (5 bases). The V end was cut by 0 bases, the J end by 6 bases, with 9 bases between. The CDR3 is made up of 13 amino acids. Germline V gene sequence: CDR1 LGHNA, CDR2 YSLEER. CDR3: CASSQEQGREQYF. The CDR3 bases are TGCGCCAGCAGCCAAGAGCAGGGCCGCGAGCAGTACTTC.

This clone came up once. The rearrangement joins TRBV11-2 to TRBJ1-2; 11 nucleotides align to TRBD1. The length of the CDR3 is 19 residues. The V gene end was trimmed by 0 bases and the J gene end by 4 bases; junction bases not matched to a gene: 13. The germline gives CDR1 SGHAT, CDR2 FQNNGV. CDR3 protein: CASSLDGGGTGGRSYGYTF. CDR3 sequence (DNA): TGTGCCAGCAGCTTAGACGGTGGTGGGACAGGGGGACGGAGCTATGGCTACACCTTC. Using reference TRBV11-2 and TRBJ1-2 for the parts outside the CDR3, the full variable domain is EAGVAQSPRYKIIEKRQSVAFWCNPISGHATLYWYQQILGQGPKLLIQFQNNGVVDDSQLPKDRFSAERLKGVDSTLKIQPAKLEDSAVYLCASSLDGGGTGGRSYGYTFGSGTRLTVV.

CDR3 DNA: TGTGCCAGCAGTTCCCGTCCAGGGGGCTGGTCCTACAATGAGCAGTTCTTC. Residues: CASSSRPGGWSYNEQFF. V gene TRBV7-9 combines with J gene TRBJ2-1; the match to TRBD1 covers 8 bases. Germline trimming cut 6 bases from V and 1 base from J; bases unmatched to any gene: 11. This CDR3 is 17 amino acids long. CDR1 and CDR2 (germline): SEHNR, FQNEAQ (reference sequence).

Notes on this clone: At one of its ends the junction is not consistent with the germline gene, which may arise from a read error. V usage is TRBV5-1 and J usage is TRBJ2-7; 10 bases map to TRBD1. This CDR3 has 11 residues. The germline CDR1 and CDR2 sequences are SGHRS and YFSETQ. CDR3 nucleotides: TGCGCCAGCAGGTCCGGGACAGGGGAGGAGTTC. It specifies CASRSGTGEEF. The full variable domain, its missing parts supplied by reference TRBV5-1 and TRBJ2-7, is KAGVTQTPRYLIKTRGQQVTLSCSPISGHRSVSWYQQTPGQGLQFLFEYFSETQRNKGNFPGRFSGRQFSNSRSEMNVSTLELGDSALYLCASRSGTGEEFGPGTRLTVT.

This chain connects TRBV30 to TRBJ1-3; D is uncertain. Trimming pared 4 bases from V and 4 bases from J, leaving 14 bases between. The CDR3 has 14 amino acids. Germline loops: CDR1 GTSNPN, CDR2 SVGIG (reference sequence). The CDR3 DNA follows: TGTGCCTGGATTCCTCCGGGTTCCGGAAACACCATATATTTT. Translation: CAWIPPGSGNTIYF. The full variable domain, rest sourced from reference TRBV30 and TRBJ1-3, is SQTIHQWPATLVQPVGSPLSLECTVEGTSNPNLYWYRQAAGRGLQLLFYSVGIGQISSEVPQNLSASRPQDRQFILSSKKLLLSDSGFYLCAWIPPGSGNTIYFGEGSWLTVV.

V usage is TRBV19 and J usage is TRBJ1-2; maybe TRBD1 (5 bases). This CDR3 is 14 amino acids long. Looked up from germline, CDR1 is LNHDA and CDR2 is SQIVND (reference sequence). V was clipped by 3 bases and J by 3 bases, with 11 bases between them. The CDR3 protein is CASSIKQGDYGYTF. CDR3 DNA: TGTGCCAGTAGTATTAAGCAGGGCGACTATGGCTACACCTTC. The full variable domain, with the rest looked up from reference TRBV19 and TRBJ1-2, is DGGITQSPKYLFRKEGQNVTLSCEQNLNHDAMYWYRQDPGQGLRLIYYSQIVNDFQKGDIAEGYSVSREKKESFPLTVTSAQKNPTAFYLCASSIKQGDYGYTFGSGTRLTVV.

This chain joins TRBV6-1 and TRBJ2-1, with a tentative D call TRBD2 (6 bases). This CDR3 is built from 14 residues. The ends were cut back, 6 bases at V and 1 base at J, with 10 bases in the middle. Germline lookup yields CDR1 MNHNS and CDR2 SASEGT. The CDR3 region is CASRRDGSYNEQFF. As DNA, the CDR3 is TGTGCCAGCAGGCGGGACGGATCCTACAATGAGCAGTTCTTC.

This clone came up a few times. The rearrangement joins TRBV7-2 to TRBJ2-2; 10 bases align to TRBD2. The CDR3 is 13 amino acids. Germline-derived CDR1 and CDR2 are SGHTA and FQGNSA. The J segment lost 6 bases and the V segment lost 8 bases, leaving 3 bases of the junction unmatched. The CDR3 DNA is TGTGCCAGCCCTCTAGCGGGAGCCGGGGAGCTGTTTTTT. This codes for CASPLAGAGELFF.

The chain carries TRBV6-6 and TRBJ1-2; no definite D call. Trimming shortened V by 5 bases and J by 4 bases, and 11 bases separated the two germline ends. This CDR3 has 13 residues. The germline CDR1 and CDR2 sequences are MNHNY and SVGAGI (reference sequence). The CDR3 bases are TGTGCCAGCAGTCCCGCTGGTAGCTATGGCTACACCTTC. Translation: CASSPAGSYGYTF.

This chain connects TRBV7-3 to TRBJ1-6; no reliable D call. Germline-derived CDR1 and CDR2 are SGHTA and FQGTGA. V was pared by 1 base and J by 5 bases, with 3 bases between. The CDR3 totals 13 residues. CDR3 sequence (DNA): TGTGCCAGCAGCTTAAACAATAATTCACCCCTCCACTTT. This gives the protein CASSLNNNSPLHF.

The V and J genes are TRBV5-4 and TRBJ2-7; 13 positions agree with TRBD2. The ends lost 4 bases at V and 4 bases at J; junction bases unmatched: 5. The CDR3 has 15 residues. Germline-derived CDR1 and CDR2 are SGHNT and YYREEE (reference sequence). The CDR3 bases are TGTGCCAGCAGCCCGGGGACTAGCGGGGTGTACGAGCAGTACTTC. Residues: CASSPGTSGVYEQYF.

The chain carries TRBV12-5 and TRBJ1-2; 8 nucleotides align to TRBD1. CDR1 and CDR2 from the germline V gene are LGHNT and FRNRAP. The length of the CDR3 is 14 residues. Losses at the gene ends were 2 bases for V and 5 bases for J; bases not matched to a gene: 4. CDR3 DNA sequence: TGTGCTAGTGGTTTGACGACAGGGGATTATGGCTACACCTTC. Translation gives CASGLTTGDYGYTF.

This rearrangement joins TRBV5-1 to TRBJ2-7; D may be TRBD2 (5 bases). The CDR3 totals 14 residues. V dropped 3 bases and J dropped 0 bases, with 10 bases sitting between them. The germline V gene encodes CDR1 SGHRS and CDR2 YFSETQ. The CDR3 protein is CASSSEAPSYEQYF. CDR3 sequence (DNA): TGCGCCAGCAGCTCGGAGGCACCCTCCTACGAGCAGTACTTC. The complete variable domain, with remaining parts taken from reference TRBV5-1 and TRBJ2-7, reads KAGVTQTPRYLIKTRGQQVTLSCSPISGHRSVSWYQQTPGQGLQFLFEYFSETQRNKGNFPGRFSGRQFSNSRSEMNVSTLELGDSALYLCASSSEAPSYEQYFGPGTRLTVT.

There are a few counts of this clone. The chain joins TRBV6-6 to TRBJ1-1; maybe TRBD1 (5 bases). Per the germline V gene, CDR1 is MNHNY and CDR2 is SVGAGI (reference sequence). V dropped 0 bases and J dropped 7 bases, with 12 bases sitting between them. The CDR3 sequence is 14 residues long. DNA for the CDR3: TGTGCCAGCAGTTACTCGACAGAGCCGGGTGAAGCTTTCTTT. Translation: CASSYSTEPGEAFF.

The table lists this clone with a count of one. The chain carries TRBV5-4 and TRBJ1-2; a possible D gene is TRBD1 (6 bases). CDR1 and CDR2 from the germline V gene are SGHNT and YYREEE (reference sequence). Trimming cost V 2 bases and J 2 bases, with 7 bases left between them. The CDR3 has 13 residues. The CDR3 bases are TGTGCCAGCAGCTTCGGACAGAACTATGGCTACACCTTC. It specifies CASSFGQNYGYTF.

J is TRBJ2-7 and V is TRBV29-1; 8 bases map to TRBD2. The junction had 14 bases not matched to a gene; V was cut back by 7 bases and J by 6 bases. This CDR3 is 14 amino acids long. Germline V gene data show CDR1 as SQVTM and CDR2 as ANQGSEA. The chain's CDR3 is CSAGGAHEVSEQYF. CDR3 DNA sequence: TGCAGCGCGGGGGGGGCGCATGAGGTGAGCGAGCAGTACTTC.

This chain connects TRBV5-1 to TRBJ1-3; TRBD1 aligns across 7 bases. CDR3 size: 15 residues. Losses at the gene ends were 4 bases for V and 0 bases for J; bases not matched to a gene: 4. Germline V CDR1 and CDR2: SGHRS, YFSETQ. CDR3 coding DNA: TGCGCCAGCAGCCCTGGACAGGCCTCTGGAAACACCATATATTTT. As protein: CASSPGQASGNTIYF.

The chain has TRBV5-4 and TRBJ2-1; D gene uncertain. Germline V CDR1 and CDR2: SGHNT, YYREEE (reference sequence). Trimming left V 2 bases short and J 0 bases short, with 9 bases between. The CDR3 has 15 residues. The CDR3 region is CASSLDWSSYNEQFF. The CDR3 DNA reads TGTGCCAGCAGCTTAGACTGGAGCTCCTACAATGAGCAGTTCTTC.

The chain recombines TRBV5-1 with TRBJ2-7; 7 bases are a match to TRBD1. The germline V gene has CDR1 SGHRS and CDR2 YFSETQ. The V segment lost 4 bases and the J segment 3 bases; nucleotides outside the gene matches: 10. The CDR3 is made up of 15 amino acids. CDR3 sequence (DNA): TGCGCCAGCAGCATACCGACAGGGACCGGCTACGAGCAGTACTTC. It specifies CASSIPTGTGYEQYF.

CDR3 sequence reads: CASSASAGPPDTGELFF. DNA of the CDR3: TGTGCCAGCAGCGCCAGTGCGGGCCCGCCGGACACCGGGGAGCTGTTTTTT. V gene TRBV9 combines with J gene TRBJ2-2, with D tentatively TRBD2 (5 bases). The germline V gene has CDR1 SGDLS and CDR2 YYNGEE. V dropped 3 bases and J dropped 3 bases, with 18 bases sitting between them. The CDR3 consists of 17 residues.

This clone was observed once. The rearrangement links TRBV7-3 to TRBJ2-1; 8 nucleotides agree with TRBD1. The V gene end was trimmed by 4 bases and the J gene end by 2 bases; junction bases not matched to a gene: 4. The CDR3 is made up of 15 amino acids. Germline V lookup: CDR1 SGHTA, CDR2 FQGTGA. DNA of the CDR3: TGTGCCAGCAGCTCCAGACAGGGGCCCTACAATGAGCAGTTCTTC. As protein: CASSSRQGPYNEQFF.

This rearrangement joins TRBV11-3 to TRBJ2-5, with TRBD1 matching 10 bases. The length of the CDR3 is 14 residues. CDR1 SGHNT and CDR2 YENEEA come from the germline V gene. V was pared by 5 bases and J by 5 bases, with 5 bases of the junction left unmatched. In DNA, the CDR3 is TGTGCCAGCAGCAGGGACAGGGGAGGCGAGACCCAGTACTTC. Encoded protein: CASSRDRGGETQYF.

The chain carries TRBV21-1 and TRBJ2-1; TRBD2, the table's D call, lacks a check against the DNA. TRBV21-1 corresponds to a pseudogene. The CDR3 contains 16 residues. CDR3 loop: CASSVEGLKGTYEQFF. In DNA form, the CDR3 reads TGTGCCAGCAGTGTCGAAGGACTTAAGGGAACTTATGAGCAGTTCTTC.

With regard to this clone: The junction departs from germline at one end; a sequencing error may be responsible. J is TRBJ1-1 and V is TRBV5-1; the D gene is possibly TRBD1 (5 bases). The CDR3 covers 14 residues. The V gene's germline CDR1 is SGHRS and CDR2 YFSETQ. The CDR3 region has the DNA TGCGCCAGCAGCTCGGGGGTGGTGAACCCTGAAGCTTTCTTT. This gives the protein CASSSGVVNPEAFF.

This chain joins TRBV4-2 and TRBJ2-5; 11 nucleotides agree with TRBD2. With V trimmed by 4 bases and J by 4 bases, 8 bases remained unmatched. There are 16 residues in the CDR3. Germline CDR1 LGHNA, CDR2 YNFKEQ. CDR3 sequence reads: CASSPRPSGGPETQYF. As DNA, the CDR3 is TGTGCCAGCAGCCCACGACCTAGCGGGGGGCCAGAGACCCAGTACTTC.

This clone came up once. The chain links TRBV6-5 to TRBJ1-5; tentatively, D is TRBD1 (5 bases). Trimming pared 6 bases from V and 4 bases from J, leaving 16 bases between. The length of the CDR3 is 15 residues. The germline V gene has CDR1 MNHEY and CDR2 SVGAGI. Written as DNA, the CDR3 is TGTGCCAGCAGGCCCCGAAGGGGTGGGAATCAGCCCCAGCATTTT. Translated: CASRPRRGGNQPQHF.

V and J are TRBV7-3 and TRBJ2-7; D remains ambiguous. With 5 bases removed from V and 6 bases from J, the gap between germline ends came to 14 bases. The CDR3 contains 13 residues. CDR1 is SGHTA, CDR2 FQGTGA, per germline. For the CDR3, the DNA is TGTGCCAGCAGCCCACCAGGTTCACGCGAGCAGTACTTC. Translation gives CASSPPGSREQYF.